The T cell receptor (beta chain) under discussion was sequenced for a study of breast tumors, draining lymph nodes, adjacent tissues. V dropped 4 bases and J dropped 5 bases, with 12 bases sitting between them. CDR1 and CDR2 from the germline V gene are MNHEY and SMNVEV (reference sequence). CDR3 length: 13 amino acids. Via MiXCR, TCRdb re-called the multiplex PCR reads, giving one row per CDR3 protein. Of about 35,000 distinct CDR3 sequences listed, about 36% were seen once; the top ten hold around 9.9%. Study findings and constraints: Tumor TCR diversity was below lymph nodes but above nontumor tissue. Data fit most tumor T cells coming from lymph node, expanding in tumor.

This clonotype was seen many times. Its specificity is unknown. This TCR was recovered from a female donor with breast cancer. Some clones in this sample may be carry-over from other donors' samples. The sequenced sample consisted of breast tumor tissue. This chain uses TRBV27 with TRBJ2-7; possibly TRBD1 for D (5 bases). The CDR3 sequence is CASSSGNSDEQYF. The CDR3 DNA reads TGTGCCAGCAGTTCAGGGAATTCGGACGAGCAGTACTTC.